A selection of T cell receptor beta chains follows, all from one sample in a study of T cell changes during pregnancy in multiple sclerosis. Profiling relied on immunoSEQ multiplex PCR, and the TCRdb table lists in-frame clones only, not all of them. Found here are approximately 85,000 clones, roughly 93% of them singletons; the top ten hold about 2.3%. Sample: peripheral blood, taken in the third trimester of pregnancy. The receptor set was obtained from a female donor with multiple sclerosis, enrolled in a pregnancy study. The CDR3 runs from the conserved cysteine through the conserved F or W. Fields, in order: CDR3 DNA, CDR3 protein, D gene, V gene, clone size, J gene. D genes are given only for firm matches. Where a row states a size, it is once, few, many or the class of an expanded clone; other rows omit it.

cdr3_nt: TGTGCCAGCAGTGCCCAGGGGACAAGCGGCTACACCTTC
cdr3_aa: CASSAQGTSGYTF
d_call: .
v_call: TRBV6-1
clone_size: .
j_call: TRBJ1-2

cdr3_nt: TGCGCCAGCAGCTTAGGGGACAGGAGCACAGATACGCAGTATTTT
cdr3_aa: CASSLGDRSTDTQYF
d_call: TRBD1
v_call: TRBV5-1
clone_size: .
j_call: TRBJ2-3

cdr3_nt: TGTGCCAGCAACCTGGGGGGGAGGGACGAAAAACTGTTTTTT
cdr3_aa: CASNLGGRDEKLFF
d_call: .
v_call: TRBV6-1
clone_size: .
j_call: TRBJ1-4

cdr3_nt: TGTGCCAGCCTGAGACTAGCGGGGGGGGAGACCCAGTACTTC
cdr3_aa: CASLRLAGGETQYF
d_call: TRBD2
v_call: TRBV2
clone_size: .
j_call: TRBJ2-5

cdr3_nt: TGTGCCAGTAGTGGCGATCTGGGGAACAGGGGGTACCCTAACTATGGCTACACCTTC
cdr3_aa: CASSGDLGNRGYPNYGYTF
d_call: TRBD1
v_call: TRBV19
clone_size: .
j_call: TRBJ1-2

cdr3_nt: TGTGCCACTACGCCTAGAGGGAAGACGAGTGGCTACACCTTC
cdr3_aa: CATTPRGKTSGYTF
d_call: .
v_call: TRBV19
clone_size: .
j_call: TRBJ1-2

cdr3_nt: TGTGCCAGCAGCGATGGGACTAGCGGGGGGGAAAGCTCCTACAATGAGCAGTTCTTC
cdr3_aa: CASSDGTSGGESSYNEQFF
d_call: TRBD2
v_call: TRBV2
clone_size: .
j_call: TRBJ2-1

cdr3_nt: TGTGCCAGCAGCTTAACGTCCGCAGGGAACACTGAAGCTTTCTTT
cdr3_aa: CASSLTSAGNTEAFF
d_call: .
v_call: TRBV7-3
clone_size: few
j_call: TRBJ1-1

cdr3_nt: TGTGCCAGCAGCTCTAGCGGGGGGCAGGCGAACACCGGGGAGCTGTTTTTT
cdr3_aa: CASSSSGGQANTGELFF
d_call: TRBD2
v_call: TRBV9
clone_size: .
j_call: TRBJ2-2

cdr3_nt: TGTGCCAGCAGCTTAGGACAGGGGCCAAGAGGAACTGAAGCTTTCTTT
cdr3_aa: CASSLGQGPRGTEAFF
d_call: TRBD1
v_call: TRBV7-9
clone_size: .
j_call: TRBJ1-1

cdr3_nt: TGTGCCATCAATACGGAGAGGGCGAGTGAGCAGTACTTC
cdr3_aa: CAINTERASEQYF
d_call: .
v_call: TRBV10-3
clone_size: .
j_call: TRBJ2-7

cdr3_nt: TGCGCCAGTAGAAGCCAAACAGGGATTCCTCCCGCAACTAATGAAAAACTGTTTTTT
cdr3_aa: CASRSQTGIPPATNEKLFF
d_call: .
v_call: TRBV10-1
clone_size: .
j_call: TRBJ1-4

cdr3_nt: TGTGCCAGCTCACCACTCGGGAGATCCTACAATGAGCAGTTCTTC
cdr3_aa: CASSPLGRSYNEQFF
d_call: .
v_call: TRBV18
clone_size: .
j_call: TRBJ2-1

cdr3_nt: TGTGCCAGCAGCACCCCCGGGACAATGAACACCGGGGAGCTGTTTTTT
cdr3_aa: CASSTPGTMNTGELFF
d_call: .
v_call: TRBV11-3
clone_size: few
j_call: TRBJ2-2

cdr3_nt: TGTGCCAGCAGCGCTCAACCTAGCGGGGGTACCACCGGGGAGCTGTTTTTT
cdr3_aa: CASSAQPSGGTTGELFF
d_call: TRBD2
v_call: TRBV9
clone_size: .
j_call: TRBJ2-2

cdr3_nt: TGTGCCAGCCAGGTTGGGGGCGCGGATGGCTACACCTTC
cdr3_aa: CASQVGGADGYTF
d_call: .
v_call: TRBV6-1
clone_size: .
j_call: TRBJ1-2

cdr3_nt: TGTGCCAGCAGTTTTACAGGGTTAACCGGGGAGCTGTTTTTT
cdr3_aa: CASSFTGLTGELFF
d_call: .
v_call: TRBV27
clone_size: .
j_call: TRBJ2-2

cdr3_nt: TGTGCCACCAGCAGAGATCATGTAGATACGCAGTATTTT
cdr3_aa: CATSRDHVDTQYF
d_call: .
v_call: TRBV15
clone_size: .
j_call: TRBJ2-3

cdr3_nt: TGTGCCAGCAGCGTAAGTCCCAGCGGGGGCACAGATACGCAGTATTTT
cdr3_aa: CASSVSPSGGTDTQYF
d_call: TRBD2
v_call: TRBV9
clone_size: .
j_call: TRBJ2-3

cdr3_nt: TGTGCCAGCAGCGCCGCCCCCGGAGATACGCAGTATTTT
cdr3_aa: CASSAAPGDTQYF
d_call: .
v_call: TRBV9
clone_size: .
j_call: TRBJ2-3

cdr3_nt: TGTGCCAGCAGCTTAGGGACAGGGTGGGGCACTGAAGCTTTCTTT
cdr3_aa: CASSLGTGWGTEAFF
d_call: TRBD1
v_call: TRBV7-2
clone_size: .
j_call: TRBJ1-1

cdr3_nt: TGTGCCAGCAGTTCTCCCGGGGGGGCCCATGAGCAGTTCTTC
cdr3_aa: CASSSPGGAHEQFF
d_call: TRBD2
v_call: TRBV7-6
clone_size: .
j_call: TRBJ2-1

cdr3_nt: TGTGCCAGCAGCAATTACAGGGGGCTGGATCAGCCCCAGCATTTT
cdr3_aa: CASSNYRGLDQPQHF
d_call: TRBD1
v_call: TRBV7-9
clone_size: .
j_call: TRBJ1-5

cdr3_nt: TGTGCCAGCAGTTACTCGCCGGGACTAGGGGCCTACGAGCAGTACTTC
cdr3_aa: CASSYSPGLGAYEQYF
d_call: TRBD2
v_call: TRBV6-5
clone_size: .
j_call: TRBJ2-7

cdr3_nt: TGTGCCAGCAGCCTACCCACTGGGGCCAACGTCCTGACTTTC
cdr3_aa: CASSLPTGANVLTF
d_call: .
v_call: TRBV7-2
clone_size: .
j_call: TRBJ2-6

cdr3_nt: TGTGCCAGCAGCGTTCAGAACTCTGGGGCCAACGTCCTGACTTTC
cdr3_aa: CASSVQNSGANVLTF
d_call: .
v_call: TRBV9
clone_size: .
j_call: TRBJ2-6

cdr3_nt: TGTGCCAGCAGACAGTCCTACGAGCAGTACTTC
cdr3_aa: CASRQSYEQYF
d_call: .
v_call: TRBV2
clone_size: .
j_call: TRBJ2-7

cdr3_nt: TGTGCCAGTAGTATTGGGCAGGTGTCCTCTGGGGCCAACGTCCTGACTTTC
cdr3_aa: CASSIGQVSSGANVLTF
d_call: .
v_call: TRBV19
clone_size: once
j_call: TRBJ2-6

cdr3_nt: TGTGCCAGCAGCTTGGTCCTAGCGGGCCGCTCAGAAAACATTCAGTACTTC
cdr3_aa: CASSLVLAGRSENIQYF
d_call: TRBD2
v_call: TRBV5-6
clone_size: .
j_call: TRBJ2-4

cdr3_nt: TGTGCCAGCAGTGGGGGGCAGGGAGTGCGCTACGAGCAGTACTTC
cdr3_aa: CASSGGQGVRYEQYF
d_call: .
v_call: TRBV6-1
clone_size: .
j_call: TRBJ2-7

cdr3_nt: TGTGCCAGCAGCTTGACCGGGACAGGGGGACGATACGAGCAGTACTTC
cdr3_aa: CASSLTGTGGRYEQYF
d_call: TRBD1
v_call: TRBV7-6
clone_size: .
j_call: TRBJ2-7

cdr3_nt: TGTGCCAGCAGTTATGATATTGGGACTAGGGATACGCAGTATTTT
cdr3_aa: CASSYDIGTRDTQYF
d_call: TRBD2
v_call: TRBV6-6
clone_size: .
j_call: TRBJ2-3

cdr3_nt: TGTGCCAGCAGCCGAGTCAGGGTGGGCGAGCAGTACTTC
cdr3_aa: CASSRVRVGEQYF
d_call: .
v_call: TRBV7-8
clone_size: .
j_call: TRBJ2-7

cdr3_nt: TGTGCCAGCACCCGGATACAGGGGAGCTCCTATAATTCACCCCTCCACTTT
cdr3_aa: CASTRIQGSSYNSPLHF
d_call: TRBD1
v_call: TRBV27
clone_size: .
j_call: TRBJ1-6

cdr3_nt: TGCAGCGTCTATCTCCTACTGTCGAACACCGGGGAGCTGTTTTTT
cdr3_aa: CSVYLLLSNTGELFF
d_call: .
v_call: TRBV29-1
clone_size: .
j_call: TRBJ2-2

cdr3_nt: TGTGCCAGCAGTAAACCTAGCGGTGGGAACACCGGGGAGCTGTTTTTT
cdr3_aa: CASSKPSGGNTGELFF
d_call: TRBD2
v_call: TRBV2
clone_size: .
j_call: TRBJ2-2

cdr3_nt: TGCGCCAGCAGCCAAGATTCGGGCAATGAGCAGTTCTTC
cdr3_aa: CASSQDSGNEQFF
d_call: .
v_call: TRBV4-1
clone_size: .
j_call: TRBJ2-1

cdr3_nt: TGCGCCAGCAGCCATACAGGGGTAGGGAAAAACACTGAAGCTTTCTTT
cdr3_aa: CASSHTGVGKNTEAFF
d_call: TRBD1
v_call: TRBV4-1
clone_size: .
j_call: TRBJ1-1